These T cell receptor beta chains were read from a single sample in a study of T cells after yellow fever vaccination. Each CDR3 protein gets one entry after TCRdb re-called the 5' RACE reads with MiXCR. Altogether over 20,000 distinct CDR3 sequences are present, 4.5% to 7% being singletons, with the ten largest covering over 9.5%. The material was PBMCs, either bulk or a sorted T-cell subset (CD4+, CD8+, memory, or dextramer-sorted; not recorded which), obtained 15 days after the yellow fever booster vaccination. These TCRs come from a young man who received the YFV17D yellow fever vaccine. CDR3s include the opening cysteine and the closing phenylalanine or tryptophan. D genes are given only for firm matches. Clone size appears in some rows only: once, few, many, or a class for an expanded clone.

d_call	v_call	clone_size	j_call	cdr3_nt	cdr3_aa
-	TRBV11-2	many	TRBJ2-2	TGTGCCAGCAGCCCCCCTTTGTGGGGGAGAATCGGGGAGCTGTTTTTT	CASSPPLWGRIGELFF
-	TRBV5-1	many	TRBJ1-1	TGCGCCAGCAGCTTGGGGGCGAACACTGAAGCTTTCTTT	CASSLGANTEAFF
-	TRBV5-4	many	TRBJ2-1	TGTGCCAGCAGCTTGGGGGGGACCCCAGGGAATGAGCAGTTCTTC	CASSLGGTPGNEQFF
-	TRBV21-1	many	TRBJ2-1	TGTGCCGTCCCAAGGGACGGGACTAGCCGGATTAGGGAGCAGTTCTTC	CAVPRDGTSRIREQFF
-	TRBV3-1	many	TRBJ2-7	TGTGCCAGCAGCCATTTGGAAGGCGAGCAGTACTTC	CASSHLEGEQYF
-	TRBV7-2	many	TRBJ2-1	TGTGCCAGCAGGCGAGCCGGGACTCATGAATACAATGAGCAGTTCTTC	CASRRAGTHEYNEQFF
-	TRBV29-1	many	TRBJ2-6	TGCAGCGTTGAAGATAGACAGGGCGGGAGACCTGGGGCCAACGTCCTGACTTTC	CSVEDRQGGRPGANVLTF
-	TRBV7-9	many	TRBJ2-6	TGTGCCAGCAGCTTGAGGGGACAAGACTCTGGGGCCAACGTCCTGACTTTC	CASSLRGQDSGANVLTF
-	TRBV19	many	TRBJ1-1	TGTGCCACCCGAATTCAGGCCCTGGGCACTGAAGCTTTCTTT	CATRIQALGTEAFF
-	TRBV15	many	TRBJ2-3	TGTGCCACCAGCAGAGAGGCTCTTACGCAGTATTTT	CATSREALTQYF
TRBD1	TRBV5-1	many	TRBJ2-5	TGCGCCAGCAGCCCGGCCGGGACAGGAGAAGAGACCCAGTACTTC	CASSPAGTGEETQYF
-	TRBV7-2	medium-sized	TRBJ2-5	TGTGCCAGCAGCTTAGCTGCAGACACCCAGTACTTC	CASSLAADTQYF
-	TRBV6-5	many	TRBJ2-2	TGTGCCAGCAGTTTGGGGCGGGGCGGGGAGCTGTTTTTT	CASSLGRGGELFF
-	TRBV6-2/TRBV6-3	many	TRBJ2-7	TGTGCCAGCAGTTACCGGGACACTGAGAACGAGCAGTACTTC	CASSYRDTENEQYF
-	TRBV5-5	-	TRBJ1-1	TGTGCCAGCAGCTTGAGGGTTAGCACTGAAGCTTTCTTT	CASSLRVSTEAFF
-	TRBV5-6	-	TRBJ2-7	TGTGCCAGGAGCCTCGGGCTTTCCTACGAGCAGTACTTC	CARSLGLSYEQYF
TRBD1	TRBV7-2	many	TRBJ2-7	TGTGCCAGCAGCCCAACCGGACAGGGCACCTACGAGCAGTACTTC	CASSPTGQGTYEQYF
-	TRBV20-1	many	TRBJ2-4	TGCAGTGCTAGAGACGAGGAAGGGAGAAACATTCAGTACTTC	CSARDEEGRNIQYF
-	TRBV29-1	many	TRBJ2-1	TGCAGCGGGGGCAGTTATTGGGACAAGCAGTTCTTC	CSGGSYWDKQFF
TRBD2	TRBV2	many	TRBJ2-7	TGTGCCAGCAGTGGATCGGCTAGCGGGGTAGGAGAGCAGTACTTC	CASSGSASGVGEQYF
TRBD2	TRBV29-1	medium-sized	TRBJ2-7	TGCAGCGTGGGGACTAGCGGCGTTTACGAGCAGTACTTC	CSVGTSGVYEQYF
-	TRBV7-9	many	TRBJ1-1	TGTGCCAGCAGCTTAATGGGAGGTGAAGCTTTCTTT	CASSLMGGEAFF
-	TRBV7-8	-	TRBJ2-3	TGTGCCAGCAGACGGGGACTCGTAAGACAGACAGATACGCAGTATTTT	CASRRGLVRQTDTQYF
TRBD2	TRBV11-2	many	TRBJ2-3	TGTGCCAGCAGCCCCCGGGTAGCGGGAACTGATACGCAGTATTTT	CASSPRVAGTDTQYF
-	TRBV6-4	many	TRBJ2-1	TGTGCCAGCAGTGCCGGAGATCCCAATGAGCAGTTCTTC	CASSAGDPNEQFF
-	TRBV28	many	TRBJ2-7	TGTGCCAGCACTAACCTAGCGTTCGGGAACGAGCAGTACTTC	CASTNLAFGNEQYF
-	TRBV3-1	many	TRBJ1-2	TGTGCCAGCAGCCAATTAGGGGCTGACTATGGCTACACCTTC	CASSQLGADYGYTF
-	TRBV15	-	TRBJ2-5	TGTGCCACCTCAGCGTATCAAGAGACCCAGTACTTC	CATSAYQETQYF
-	TRBV4-3	many	TRBJ2-1	TGCGCCAGCAGCCGGAGGGACACCGCAAGAAATTACAATGAGCAGTTCTTC	CASSRRDTARNYNEQFF
-	TRBV20-1	many	TRBJ2-7	TGCAGTGCTCTCCGTGGCGACACCTACGAGCAGTACTTC	CSALRGDTYEQYF
TRBD2	TRBV27	many	TRBJ2-3	TGTGCCAGCAGGCGGGGGGCGCGAAGGAGCACAGATACGCAGTATTTT	CASRRGARRSTDTQYF
-	TRBV12-3/TRBV12-4	many	TRBJ2-1	TGTGCCAGCAGTTTTGATTGGGGGAACGCGGAGGCCCAGTTCTTC	CASSFDWGNAEAQFF
-	TRBV24-1	many	TRBJ2-5	TGTGCCACCAGTGATCTTGGGGAAGAGACCCAGTACTTC	CATSDLGEETQYF
-	TRBV20-1	many	TRBJ2-5	TGCAGTGCTAGAGTTGAGACCCAGTACTTC	CSARVETQYF
TRBD2	TRBV3-1	-	TRBJ2-6	TGTGCCAGCTGCATTGGGGTCCGTACTAGCGGGAGGGAAGGGGCCAACGTCCTGACTTTC	CASCIGVRTSGREGANVLTF
TRBD1	TRBV6-1	many	TRBJ2-4	TGTGCTTCGGGACAGGGCTTGCAAAACATTCAGTACTTC	CASGQGLQNIQYF
-	TRBV5-1	many	TRBJ1-6	TGCGCCAGCCCACAGTTGGACCTCCACTTT	CASPQLDLHF
-	TRBV20-1	many	TRBJ1-3	TGCAGTGCACCACCACCGGTGGGAAACACCATATATTTT	CSAPPPVGNTIYF
TRBD1	TRBV29-1	many	TRBJ2-5	TGCAGCGTGGACAGGGGGGAAGAGACCCAGTACTTC	CSVDRGEETQYF
-	TRBV6-1	many	TRBJ1-5	TGTGCCAGCAGTGAATCGCCAGGGTCCGATCAGCCCCAGCATTTT	CASSESPGSDQPQHF
-	TRBV20-1	many	TRBJ1-1	TGCAGTGCCATCGACCCCGGCAGGGACACTGAAGCTTTCTTT	CSAIDPGRDTEAFF
-	TRBV5-4	many	TRBJ2-3	TGTGCCAGCAGCTCGCGGGCCGGTAGCACAGATACGCAGTATTTT	CASSSRAGSTDTQYF
TRBD2	TRBV5-1	many	TRBJ2-1	TGCGCCAGCAGCTTGAGACTAGCGACGAGCTCCTACAATGAGCAGTTCTTC	CASSLRLATSSYNEQFF
-	TRBV29-1	many	TRBJ2-3	TGCAGCGGAGGAGGGGGTAGCACAGATACGCAGTATTTT	CSGGGGSTDTQYF